The 6 T cell receptor beta chains presented below share a single source sample, sequenced in a study of blood T cells in healthy people across ages. The authors ran a second PCR of about 6 to 12 cycles using a sample-barcoded 5' primer and a J-beta primer mix. TCRdb itself ran the 5' RACE reads through MiXCR, one entry per CDR3 protein. This table has 600,000 to 850,000 distinct CDR3 sequences, roughly two fifths appearing once. The sample was blood. The receptors were sampled from a woman in her sixties or seventies in good health.

The V gene is TRBV12-5, the J gene TRBJ2-1; D possibly corresponds to TRBD2 (7 bases). Germline lookup yields CDR1 LGHNT and CDR2 FRNRAP. Trimming pared 2 bases from V and 7 bases from J, leaving 15 bases between. CDR3 length: 15 amino acids. The CDR3 nucleotides read TGTGCTAGTGGTTTGAGGGGGGGGCGCCCGAATGAGCAGTTCTTC. Amino acid sequence: CASGLRGGRPNEQFF.

The chain uses TRBV15 and TRBJ1-4; 7 bases line up with TRBD1. V shed 3 bases, J shed 0 bases, and the junction held 7 bases outside the gene matches. Germline assignment: CDR1 LNHNV and CDR2 YYDKDF (reference sequence). The CDR3 extends over 17 amino acids. CDR3 DNA: TGTGCCACCAGCAGGTATGGACAGGCAACAACTAATGAAAAACTGTTTTTT. Its protein product is CATSRYGQATTNEKLFF.

This clonotype was picked up a small number of times. The CDR3 loop is CASSSRRSSEQYF. CDR3 DNA sequence: TGTGCCAGCAGTTCCAGGCGGTCTAGCGAGCAGTACTTC. This chain connects TRBV6-5 to TRBJ2-5; D not certain. The DNA end is more similar to TRBJ2-7, so the J call may be wrong. This CDR3 has 13 residues. CDR1 and CDR2 from the germline V gene are MNHEY and SVGAGI.

The table lists this clonotype with many counts. The DNA for the CDR3 is TGTGCCAGCAGGCAAACATATGGTTTGGAGACCCAGTACTTC. It translates to CASRQTYGLETQYF. This chain connects TRBV12-3 or TRBV12-4 to TRBJ2-5; unclear D gene. V was clipped by 6 bases and J by 5 bases, with 16 bases between them. This CDR3 comprises 14 residues.

This sequence joins TRBV20-1 and TRBJ2-3, with D hard to call. The CDR3 runs to 11 residues. Trimming shortened V by 5 bases and J by 5 bases, and 8 bases separated the two germline ends. Germline V gene sequence: CDR1 DFQATT, CDR2 SNEGSKA (reference sequence). Written as DNA, the CDR3 is TGCAGTGCTCCAGTACTAGATACGCAGTATTTT. As protein: CSAPVLDTQYF.

V gene TRBV7-6 combines with J gene TRBJ2-1, with TRBD2 matching over 13 bases. The CDR3 has 16 residues. The V gene's germline CDR1 is SGHVS and CDR2 FNYEAQ. With 5 bases clipped from V and 7 bases from J, the junction kept 8 bases outside the gene matches. The chain's CDR3 is CASSPRTSGRGNEQFF. In nucleotides, the CDR3 is TGTGCCAGCAGCCCGCGGACTAGCGGGAGAGGTAATGAGCAGTTCTTC. Looking up the rest from reference TRBV7-6 and TRBJ2-1 gives the full variable domain: GAGVSQSPRYKVTKRGQDVALRCDPISGHVSLYWYRQALGQGPEFLTYFNYEAQQDKSGLPNDRFSAERPEGSISTLTIQRTEQRDSAMYRCASSPRTSGRGNEQFFGPGTRLTVL.